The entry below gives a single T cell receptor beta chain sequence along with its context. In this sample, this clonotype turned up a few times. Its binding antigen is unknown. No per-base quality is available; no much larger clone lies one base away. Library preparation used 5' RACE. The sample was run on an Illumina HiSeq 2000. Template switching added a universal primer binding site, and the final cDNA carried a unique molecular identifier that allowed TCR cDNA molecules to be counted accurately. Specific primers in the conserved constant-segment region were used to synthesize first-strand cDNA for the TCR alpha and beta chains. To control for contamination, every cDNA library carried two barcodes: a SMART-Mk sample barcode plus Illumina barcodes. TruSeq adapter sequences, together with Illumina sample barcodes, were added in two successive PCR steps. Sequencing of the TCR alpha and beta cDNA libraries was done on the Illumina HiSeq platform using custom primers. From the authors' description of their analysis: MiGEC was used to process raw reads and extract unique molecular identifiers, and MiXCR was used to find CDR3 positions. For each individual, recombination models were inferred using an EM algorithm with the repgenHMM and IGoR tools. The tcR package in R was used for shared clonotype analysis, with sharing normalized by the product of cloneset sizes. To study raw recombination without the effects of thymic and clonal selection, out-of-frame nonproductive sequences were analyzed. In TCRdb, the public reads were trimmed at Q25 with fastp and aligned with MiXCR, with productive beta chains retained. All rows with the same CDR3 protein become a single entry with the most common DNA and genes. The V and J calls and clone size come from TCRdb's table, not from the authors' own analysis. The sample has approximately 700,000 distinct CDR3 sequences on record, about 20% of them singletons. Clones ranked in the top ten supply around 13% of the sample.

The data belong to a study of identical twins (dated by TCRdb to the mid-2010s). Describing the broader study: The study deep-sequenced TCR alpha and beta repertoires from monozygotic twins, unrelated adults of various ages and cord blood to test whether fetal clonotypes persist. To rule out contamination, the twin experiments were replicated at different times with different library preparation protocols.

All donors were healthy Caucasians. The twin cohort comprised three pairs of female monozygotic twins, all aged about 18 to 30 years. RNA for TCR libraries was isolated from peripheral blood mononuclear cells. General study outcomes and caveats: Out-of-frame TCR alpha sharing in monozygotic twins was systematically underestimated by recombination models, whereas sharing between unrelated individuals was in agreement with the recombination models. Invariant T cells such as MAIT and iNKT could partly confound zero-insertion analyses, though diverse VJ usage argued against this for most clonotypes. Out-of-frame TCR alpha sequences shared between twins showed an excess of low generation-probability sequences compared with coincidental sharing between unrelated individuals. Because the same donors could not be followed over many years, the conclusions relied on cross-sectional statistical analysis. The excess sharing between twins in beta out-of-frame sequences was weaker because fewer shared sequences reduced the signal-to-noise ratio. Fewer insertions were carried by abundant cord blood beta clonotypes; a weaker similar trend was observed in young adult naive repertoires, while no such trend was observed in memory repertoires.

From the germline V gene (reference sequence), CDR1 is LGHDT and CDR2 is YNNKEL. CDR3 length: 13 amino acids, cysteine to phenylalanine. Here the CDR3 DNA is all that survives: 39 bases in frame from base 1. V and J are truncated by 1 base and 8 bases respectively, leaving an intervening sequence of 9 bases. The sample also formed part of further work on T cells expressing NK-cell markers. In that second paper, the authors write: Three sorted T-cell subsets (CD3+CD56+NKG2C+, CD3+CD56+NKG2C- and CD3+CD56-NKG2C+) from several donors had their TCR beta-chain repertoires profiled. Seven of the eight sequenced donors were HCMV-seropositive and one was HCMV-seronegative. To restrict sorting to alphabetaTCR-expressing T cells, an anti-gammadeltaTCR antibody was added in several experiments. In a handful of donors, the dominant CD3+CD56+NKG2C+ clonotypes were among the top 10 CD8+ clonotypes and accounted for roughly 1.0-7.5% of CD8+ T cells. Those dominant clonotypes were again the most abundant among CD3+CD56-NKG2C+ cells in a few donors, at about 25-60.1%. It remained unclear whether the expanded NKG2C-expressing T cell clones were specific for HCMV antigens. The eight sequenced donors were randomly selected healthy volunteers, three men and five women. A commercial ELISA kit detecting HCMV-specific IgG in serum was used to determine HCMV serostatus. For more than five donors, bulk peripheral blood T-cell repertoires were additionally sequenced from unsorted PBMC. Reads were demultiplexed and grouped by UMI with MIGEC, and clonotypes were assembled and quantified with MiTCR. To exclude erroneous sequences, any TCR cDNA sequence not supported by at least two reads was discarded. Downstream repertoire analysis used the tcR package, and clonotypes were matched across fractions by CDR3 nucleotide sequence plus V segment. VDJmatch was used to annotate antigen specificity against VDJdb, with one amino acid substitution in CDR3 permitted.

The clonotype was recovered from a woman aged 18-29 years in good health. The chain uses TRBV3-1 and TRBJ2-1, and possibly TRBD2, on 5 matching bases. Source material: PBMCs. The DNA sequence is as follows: TGTGCCAGCAGCCAAGTTTCCGGGGATGAGCAGTTCTTC. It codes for CASSQVSGDEQFF.